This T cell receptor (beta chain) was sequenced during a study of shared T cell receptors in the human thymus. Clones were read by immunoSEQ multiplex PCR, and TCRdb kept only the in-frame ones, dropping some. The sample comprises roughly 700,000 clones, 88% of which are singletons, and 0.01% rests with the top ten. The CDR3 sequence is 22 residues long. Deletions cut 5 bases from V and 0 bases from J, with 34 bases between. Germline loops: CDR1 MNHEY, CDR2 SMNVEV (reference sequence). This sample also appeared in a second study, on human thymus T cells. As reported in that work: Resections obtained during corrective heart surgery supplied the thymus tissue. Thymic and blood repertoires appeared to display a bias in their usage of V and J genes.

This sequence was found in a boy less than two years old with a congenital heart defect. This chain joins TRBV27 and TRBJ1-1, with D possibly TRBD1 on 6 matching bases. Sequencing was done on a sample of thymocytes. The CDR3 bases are TGTGCCAGCAGTCCCCTGCCGACAGGTTTGACTGGCGTTAAGGCCATGAACACTGAAGCTTTCTTT. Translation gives CASSPLPTGLTGVKAMNTEAFF.